The clone carrying this TCR beta chain was seen at least ten times. Its specificity is not known. V lost 10 bases, J lost 4 bases, and 1 base stayed unmatched. From germline, CDR1 is MNHNS and CDR2 SASEGT. The CDR3 totals 11 residues. The data are from a study of T cells in Graves' hyperthyroidism and ophthalmopathy. Amplification targeted TCR beta CDR3 regions from RNA transcripts. An initial round of RT-PCR targeting the TCR CDR3 relied on the HTBI primer set. TCRdb fed the multiplex PCR reads into MiXCR, producing one record per CDR3 protein. The repertoire consists of 350,000 to 400,000 distinct CDR3 sequences, with about 20% occurring once and the leading ten covering 3.7%. Using less than 12 ml of fresh peripheral blood, PBMCs were prepared. Study observations and caveats: Onset of ophthalmopathy came a median roughly 6.4 months after the model predicted it.

The TCR comes from a young woman with Graves' hyperthyroidism. The source material was blood. This sequence joins TRBV6-1 and TRBJ2-7; 10 bases fit TRBD1. CDR3 amino acids: CATGQGYEQYF. The CDR3 DNA is TGTGCCACGGGACAGGGGTACGAGCAGTACTTC.